This entry concerns a single TCR beta chain. The CDR3 consists of 20 residues. The J segment lost 2 bases and the V segment lost 3 bases, leaving 16 bases of the junction unmatched. Germline V gene lookup returns CDR1 MDHEN and CDR2 SYDVKM. This sample is part of a study of blood T cell repertoires in COVID-19. Study overall: PBMCs, B-cell-depleted T cells, or T cells provided the cDNA or gDNA that made up the material.

In the source study's methods: Using reference gene primer amplification, nucleated cell counts were estimated. Profiling relied on immunoSEQ multiplex PCR, and the TCRdb table lists in-frame clones only, not all of them. V and J calls and clone size are copied from that table; D and trimming were computed from the DNA. Among 20,000 or so clones listed, roughly 87% were seen once. The genes are TRBV28 and TRBJ2-4; 10 bases map to TRBD2. Sequencing was done on a sample of peripheral blood. This sequence originates from a human donor with active COVID-19. The donor label of this sample is uncertain. For the CDR3, the DNA is TGTGCCAGCAGTTTCCCCCGTTGGCTAGCGGGAGACAGTACCAAAAACATTCAGTACTTC. Amino acid sequence: CASSFPRWLAGDSTKNIQYF. The full variable domain, in which reference TRBV28 and TRBJ2-4 provide the parts outside the CDR3, is DVKVTQSSRYLVKRTGEKVFLECVQDMDHENMFWYRQDPGLGLRLIYFSYDVKMKEKGDIPEGYSVSREKKERFSLILESASTNQTSMYLCASSFPRWLAGDSTKNIQYFGAGTRLSVL.